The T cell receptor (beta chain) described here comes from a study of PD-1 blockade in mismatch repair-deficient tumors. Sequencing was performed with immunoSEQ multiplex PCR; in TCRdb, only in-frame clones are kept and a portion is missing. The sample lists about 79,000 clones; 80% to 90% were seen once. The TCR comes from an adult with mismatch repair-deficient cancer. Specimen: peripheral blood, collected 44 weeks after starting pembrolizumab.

CDR3 sequence reads: CASSIVRSSGRYEQYF. DNA for the CDR3: TGTGCCAGTAGTATAGTCCGGAGTAGCGGGAGGTACGAGCAGTACTTC. The gene calls are TRBV19 and TRBJ2-7; TRBD2 matches 10 bases. J lost 4 bases, V lost 1 base, and 7 bases had no gene match. This CDR3 region has 16 residues. The germline V gene has CDR1 LNHDA and CDR2 SQIVND (reference sequence). Full variable domain (remainder filled in from reference TRBV19 and TRBJ2-7): DGGITQSPKYLFRKEGQNVTLSCEQNLNHDAMYWYRQDPGQGLRLIYYSQIVNDFQKGDIAEGYSVSREKKESFPLTVTSAQKNPTAFYLCASSIVRSSGRYEQYFGPGTRLTVT.